The 16 T cell receptor beta chains below come from one sample, sequenced in a study of blood T cell repertoires in COVID-19. TCRdb's copy holds only in-frame clones and misses some; the assay was immunoSEQ multiplex PCR. This sample yields roughly 180,000 clones, of which roughly 80% are seen a single time; around 5.3% belongs to the top ten. The source material was PBMCs or T cells enriched from blood (not recorded which). The receptor source for this set is a woman between 35 and 50 years old with acute COVID-19.

The chain couples TRBV5-8 to TRBJ1-2; 7 nucleotides agree with TRBD1. V shed 0 bases, J shed 5 bases, and the junction held 4 bases outside the gene matches. The CDR3 has 14 residues. The V gene's germline CDR1 is SGHTS and CDR2 YDEGEE. The CDR3 loop is CASSLEGARYGYTF. Written as DNA, the CDR3 is TGTGCCAGCAGCTTGGAGGGGGCTCGTTATGGCTACACCTTC.

The chain links TRBV10-3 to TRBJ1-2, with a tentative D call TRBD1 (5 bases). Germline V gene sequence: CDR1 ENHRY, CDR2 SYGVKD. Deletions cut 10 bases from V and 0 bases from J, with 12 bases between. There are 13 residues in the CDR3. CDR3 coding DNA: TGTGCCACCGTACAGGACGCTAACTATGGCTACACCTTC. This translates into CATVQDANYGYTF.

The chain combines TRBV5-1 with TRBJ2-2, with 9 bases fitting TRBD2. V dropped 4 bases and J dropped 2; count of bases not matched to a gene: 6. Germline-derived CDR1 and CDR2 are SGHRS and YFSETQ. The CDR3 contains 16 residues. The CDR3 coding sequence is TGCGCCAGCAGCCCTCAGCTAGCGGGAAACACCGGGGAGCTGTTTTTT. Translated, it gives CASSPQLAGNTGELFF.

V usage is TRBV19 and J usage is TRBJ2-4; 9 bases agree with TRBD2. The V gene's germline CDR1 is LNHDA and CDR2 SQIVND (reference sequence). The CDR3 totals 12 residues. J gave up 8 bases and V 8 bases, and 4 bases lay outside the gene matches. CDR3 sequence (DNA): TGTGCCAGTGAGGCGGGAGGGGACATTCAGTACTTC. Translating it yields CASEAGGDIQYF.

The table lists this clone with a count of one. This chain links TRBV14 with TRBJ1-6; maybe TRBD1 (6 bases). V lost 4 bases, J lost 6 bases, and 10 bases lay in between. Per germline, CDR1 SGHDN and CDR2 FVKESK. The length of the CDR3 is 14 residues. This CDR3 reads CASSPTGFNSPLHF. The CDR3 DNA follows: TGTGCCAGCAGCCCGACAGGATTTAATTCACCCCTCCACTTT.

CDR3 DNA sequence: TGCGCCAGCAGCTTGACCCCGGGCGGGAACTATGGCTACACCTTC. Encoded protein: CASSLTPGGNYGYTF. The chain links TRBV5-1 to TRBJ1-2, with D unresolved. The germline CDR1 and CDR2 sequences are SGHRS and YFSETQ. The CDR3 runs to 15 residues. V lost 1 base and J 2 bases, leaving 12 bases between the germline ends.

This clone was detected a few times. The chain employs TRBV10-2 and TRBJ1-1; the D is unclear. Germline V gene lookup returns CDR1 WSHSY and CDR2 SAAADI. V was trimmed by 1 base and J by 9 bases, leaving 6 bases between them. The CDR3 extends over 11 amino acids. The DNA of the CDR3 is TGCGCCAGCAGTGAGTACTACCAAGCTTTCTTT. It translates to CASSEYYQAFF.

The chain carries TRBV2 and TRBJ1-5; the D is unclear. The V gene's germline CDR1 is SNHLY and CDR2 FYNNEI. CDR3 length: 15 amino acids. V dropped 6 bases and J dropped 0 bases, with 12 bases sitting between them. The CDR3 DNA reads TGTGCCAGCAGACCAGCGGCAGATAGCAATCAGCCCCAGCATTTT. It translates to CASRPAADSNQPQHF.

This clone has just a few counts. J is TRBJ1-1 and V is TRBV7-9; D remains unclear. Per germline, CDR1 SEHNR and CDR2 FQNEAQ (reference sequence). Trimming stripped 4 bases from V and 8 bases from J, with 17 bases between. CDR3 length: 14 residues. The CDR3 DNA is TGTGCCAGCAGCTCCCCTAAGCTTGTCTTCGAAGCTTTCTTT. Translation: CASSSPKLVFEAFF.

J is TRBJ1-6 and V is TRBV28, with D maybe TRBD1 (5 bases). V lost 4 bases and J 10 bases, leaving 14 bases between the germline ends. CDR1 MDHEN and CDR2 SYDVKM come from the germline V gene. The CDR3 runs to 14 residues. The CDR3 loop is CASSWGIKGSPLHF. CDR3 nucleotides: TGTGCCAGCAGTTGGGGCATTAAGGGGTCACCCCTCCACTTT.

The gene calls are TRBV15 and TRBJ1-2; perhaps TRBD1 as D (5 bases). Germline CDR1 LNHNV, CDR2 YYDKDF (reference sequence). The length of the CDR3 is 15 residues. V was shortened by 5 bases and J by 4 bases, with 17 bases between the two germline ends. This chain's CDR3 is CATSLEGQGGYGYTF. The CDR3 nucleotides are TGTGCCACCAGCCTAGAGGGGCAGGGAGGCTATGGCTACACCTTC. The whole variable domain, filled in from reference TRBV15 and TRBJ1-2, reads DAMVIQNPRYQVTQFGKPVTLSCSQTLNHNVMYWYQQKSSQAPKLLFHYYDKDFNNEADTPDNFQSRRPNTSFCFLDIRSPGLGDTAMYLCATSLEGQGGYGYTFGSGTRLTVV.

This chain joins TRBV27 and TRBJ2-1, with 7 bases that match TRBD2. V dropped 4 bases and J dropped 1; count of bases not matched to a gene: 10. Looked up from germline, CDR1 is MNHEY and CDR2 is SMNVEV (reference sequence). This CDR3 contains 17 residues. CDR3: CASSSQKAGKSYNEQFF. The CDR3, as DNA: TGTGCCAGCAGTTCTCAAAAAGCGGGAAAATCCTACAATGAGCAGTTCTTC.

V is TRBV18 and J is TRBJ1-5; 7 nucleotides agree with TRBD1. Germline CDR1 reads KGHSH; CDR2 reads LQKENI. V gave up 2 bases and J gave up 6 bases; unmatched junction bases: 4. The CDR3 loop spans 14 amino acids. The CDR3, as DNA: TGTGCCAGCTCACCATCAGGGGGTAGTCAGCCCCAGCATTTT. Amino acids: CASSPSGGSQPQHF.

This clone turned up a few times. The chain couples TRBV2 to TRBJ1-2, with 9 bases matching TRBD1. Germline CDR1 is SNHLY and CDR2 is FYNNEI. V trimming: 9 bases; J trimming: 6 bases; junction bases outside the gene matches: 14. The CDR3 has 15 residues. For the CDR3, the DNA is TGTGCCAGTACCCGGGACAGGGCGATTGTGGATGGCTACACCTTC. This gives the protein CASTRDRAIVDGYTF.

The rearrangement links TRBV5-1 to TRBJ2-5, with a weak D call TRBD1 (6 bases). Germline CDR1 SGHRS, CDR2 YFSETQ. The CDR3 sequence is 16 residues long. Between the trimmed V and J ends, which lost 2 bases and 1 base, there was a span of 15 bases. CDR3 nucleotide sequence: TGCGCCAGCAGCTTACTAAACAGGGAAATCCAAGAGACCCAGTACTTC. This gives the protein CASSLLNREIQETQYF.

This sequence joins TRBV7-9 and TRBJ2-7; 13 bases match TRBD2. The CDR3 loop spans 17 amino acids. V trimming: 6 bases; J trimming: 3 bases; junction bases outside the gene matches: 11. From germline, CDR1 is SEHNR and CDR2 FQNEAQ (reference sequence). The CDR3 coding sequence is TGTGCCAGCAGTCCCGGACTAGCGGGAGAAGGGGGCTACGAGCAGTACGTC. Amino acids: CASSPGLAGEGGYEQYV.